The 20 T cell receptor beta chains below were found in one sample sequenced in a study of T-cell reconstitution after alpha-beta-depleted transplantation in children. Unique molecular identifiers were incorporated when the TCRbeta library was constructed. TCRdb re-called the PCR reads through MiXCR, storing one row per CDR3 protein. The table lists 250,000 or so distinct CDR3 sequences, 6.5% to 10% of them singletons. Sequencing used PBMCs, mostly from graft donor cells, obtained 180 days after TCRalphabeta/CD19-depleted stem cell transplant. These receptor sequences come from a male patient younger than 18 who had a stem cell transplant for acute lymphoblastic leukemia, so the T cells may come from the graft donor.

The table lists this clonotype with many counts. The V gene is TRBV7-9, the J gene TRBJ2-7; D call uncertain. The V end was cut by 5 bases, the J end by 3 bases, with 17 bases between. This CDR3 spans 15 amino acids. Germline-derived CDR1 and CDR2 are SEHNR and FQNEAQ (reference sequence). CDR3 coding DNA: TGTGCCAGCAGCCCCCGGATCGGGCGAGGCTACGAGCAGTACTTC. Its protein is CASSPRIGRGYEQYF. Filled out from reference TRBV7-9 and TRBJ2-7, the complete variable domain reads DTGVSQNPRHKITKRGQNVTFRCDPISEHNRLYWYRQTLGQGPEFLTYFQNEAQLEKSRLLSDRFSAERPKGSFSTLEIQRTEQGDSAMYLCASSPRIGRGYEQYFGPGTRLTVT.

This clonotype came up many times. The chain links TRBV6-1 to TRBJ1-2; TRBD1 matches 7 bases. The germline V gene has CDR1 MNHNS and CDR2 SASEGT. The CDR3 sequence is 14 residues long. Trimming cost V 4 bases and J 4 bases; bases outside gene matches: 6. CDR3 in DNA: TGTGCCAGCAGTGGGACAGGCCCTTCCTATGGCTACACCTTC. Residues: CASSGTGPSYGYTF.

At least ten counts were recorded for this clonotype. The chain uses TRBV12-3 or TRBV12-4 and TRBJ2-1; possibly TRBD1 or TRBD2 for D (5 bases each). The CDR3 contains 13 residues. V was cut by 5 bases and J by 5 bases, with 10 bases left in between. The CDR3 is CASSRDDDNEQFF. The CDR3, as DNA: TGTGCCAGCAGTAGGGACGATGACAATGAGCAGTTCTTC.

The sample holds many counts of this clonotype. This chain uses TRBV5-1 with TRBJ1-2; 8 bases match TRBD1. J was trimmed by 6 bases and V by 4 bases; bases with no gene match: 8. This CDR3 has 14 amino acids. Germline values: CDR1 SGHRS, CDR2 YFSETQ. The CDR3, as DNA: TGCGCCAGCAGCCTCGGACAGGGAGGGAATGGCTACACCTTC. This gives the protein CASSLGQGGNGYTF.

This clonotype was recorded many times. One junction end disagrees with the germline gene, perhaps due to a read error. This chain links TRBV6-2 or TRBV6-3 with TRBJ2-4; no reliable D call. The CDR3 runs 14 residues. CDR1 MNHEY and CDR2 SVGEGT come from the germline V gene. The CDR3 loop reads CASSDSLAKNIQYF. The CDR3 bases are TGTGCCAGCAGTGACTCTCTAGCCAAAAACATTCAGTACTTC.

In its sample, this clonotype was seen many times. The chain carries TRBV18 and TRBJ2-4; D perhaps matches TRBD1 (5 bases). Trimming removed 2 bases from V and 5 bases from J, with 10 bases in between. The CDR3 has 14 residues. The germline CDR1 and CDR2 sequences are KGHSH and LQKENI. The CDR3 DNA reads TGTGCCAGCTCACCAAGGGGAAGGGAAAACATTCAGTACTTC. It translates to CASSPRGRENIQYF.

This clonotype has a count of ten or more. The rearrangement joins TRBV6-5 to TRBJ1-1; D gene uncertain. V was clipped by 1 base and J by 1 base, with 10 bases between them. The CDR3 is 15 amino acids. Germline V lookup: CDR1 MNHEY, CDR2 SVGAGI. CDR3 residues: CASSYLGIGNTEAFF. The CDR3 nucleotides are TGTGCCAGCAGTTACTTGGGGATTGGGAACACTGAAGCTTTCTTT.

This clonotype was counted at least ten times. The chain links TRBV20-1 to TRBJ2-7, with TRBD1 identical over 9 bases. V gave up 3 bases and J gave up 3 bases; unmatched junction bases: 0. CDR1 is DFQATT, CDR2 SNEGSKA, per germline (reference sequence). The length of the CDR3 is 12 residues. The CDR3 DNA reads TGCAGTGCTAGGGGACAGGGCTACGAGCAGTACTTC. It encodes CSARGQGYEQYF.

The table lists this clonotype with a few counts. The chain is built from TRBV28 and TRBJ2-7; maybe TRBD1 (5 bases). Germline V gene sequence: CDR1 MDHEN, CDR2 SYDVKM. V was cut by 7 bases and J by 4 bases, with 20 bases left in between. This CDR3 is 15 amino acids long. CDR3 protein: CASTQTAVPPYEQYF. CDR3 coding DNA: TGTGCCAGCACCCAGACAGCCGTTCCTCCTTACGAGCAGTACTTC.

A word on this clonotype: This may be a read error: a much more frequent sequence differs by one nucleotide. The chain has TRBV24-1 and TRBJ1-1; weak D call: TRBD1 (5 bases). Germline V gene data show CDR1 as KGHDR and CDR2 as SFDVKD. The V end lost 3 bases, the J end lost 9 bases, and 16 bases lay between the germline ends. This CDR3 contains 14 residues. CDR3 loop: CATSDRDAQEKAFF. CDR3 sequence (DNA): TGTGCCACCAGTGATCGGGACGCTCAAGAGAAAGCTTTCTTT.

This clonotype occurred many times. The V and J genes are TRBV5-1 and TRBJ1-1, with a tentative D call TRBD1 (5 bases). The V and J ends lost 0 bases and 0 bases respectively, with 15 bases between them. CDR1 is SGHRS, CDR2 YFSETQ, per germline. CDR3 length: 17 amino acids. CDR3 sequence reads: CASSLGRTTGMNTEAFF. In DNA, the CDR3 is TGCGCCAGCAGCTTGGGCAGGACCACAGGAATGAACACTGAAGCTTTCTTT.

This clonotype was seen at least ten times. The chain joins TRBV27 to TRBJ2-7; TRBD1 matches at 10 bases. Per germline, CDR1 MNHEY and CDR2 SMNVEV (reference sequence). The CDR3 consists of 13 residues. V lost 6 bases to trimming and J lost 5 bases; unmatched junction nucleotides: 4. CDR3 nucleotide sequence: TGTGCCAGCAGGGTGACAGGGGGCGACGAGCAGTACTTC. Translated: CASRVTGGDEQYF.

In its sample, this clonotype was seen many times. V gene TRBV5-1 combines with J gene TRBJ2-3, with 13 positions matching TRBD2. The CDR3 extends over 16 amino acids. CDR1 is SGHRS, CDR2 YFSETQ, per germline. V shed 2 bases, J shed 7 bases, and the junction held 7 bases outside the gene matches. The CDR3 loop reads CASSFSRTSGGYTQYF. In nucleotides, the CDR3 is TGCGCCAGCAGCTTTAGTAGGACTAGCGGGGGTTATACGCAGTATTTT.

The chain links TRBV7-8 to TRBJ2-1; D possibly matches TRBD1 or TRBD2 (7 bases each). The CDR3 has 15 residues. V was pared by 2 bases and J by 7 bases, with 15 bases between. Germline V gene lookup returns CDR1 SGHVS and CDR2 FQNEAQ. The CDR3 region has the DNA TGTGCCAGCAGCTTACGTCAGGGGGGGTGGAATGAGCAGTTCTTC. The encoded protein is CASSLRQGGWNEQFF.

This clonotype showed up many times. This chain uses TRBV20-1 with TRBJ2-7; 8 bases are shared with TRBD2. The CDR3 length is 16 residues. Per germline, CDR1 DFQATT and CDR2 SNEGSKA (reference sequence). V shed 0 bases, J shed 4 bases, and the junction held 11 bases outside the gene matches. CDR3 loop: CSARDPKLADVYEQYF. For the CDR3, the DNA is TGCAGTGCTAGAGATCCGAAACTAGCGGACGTTTACGAGCAGTACTTC.

Ten or more counts support this clonotype. The chain combines TRBV27 with TRBJ2-6; D is tentatively TRBD1 or TRBD2 (6 bases each). Germline values: CDR1 MNHEY, CDR2 SMNVEV (reference sequence). CDR3 length: 16 residues. V dropped 10 bases and J dropped 0 bases, with 16 bases sitting between them. CDR3 in DNA: TGTGCCAATGCGGGACAAGATCCCTCTGGGGCCAACGTCCTGACTTTC. It specifies CANAGQDPSGANVLTF. Complete variable domain (other parts from reference TRBV27 and TRBJ2-6): EAQVTQNPRYLITVTGKKLTVTCSQNMNHEYMSWYRQDPGLGLRQIYYSMNVEVTDKGDVPEGYKVSRKEKRNFPLILESPSPNQTSLYFCANAGQDPSGANVLTFGAGSRLTVL.

This clonotype was observed many times. The rearrangement links TRBV6-5 to TRBJ2-7; 7 nucleotides agree with TRBD2. Trimming took 4 bases from V and 3 from J; bases not matched to a gene: 6. The CDR3 extends over 14 amino acids. Germline V CDR1 and CDR2: MNHEY, SVGAGI. CDR3 region: CASSSSGLFYEQYF. In nucleotides, the CDR3 is TGTGCCAGCAGTTCTAGCGGTCTTTTCTACGAGCAGTACTTC.

The table lists this clonotype with many counts. V gene TRBV28 combines with J gene TRBJ2-7, with a tentative D call TRBD1 (5 bases). Deletions cut 4 bases from V and 3 bases from J, with 16 bases between. The germline V gene encodes CDR1 MDHEN and CDR2 SYDVKM. The CDR3 spans 15 residues. DNA for the CDR3: TGTGCCAGCAGTTCCCCGACAGTCGGGCACTACGAGCAGTACTTC. Protein sequence: CASSSPTVGHYEQYF.

The rearrangement uses TRBV11-2 and TRBJ2-2; 8 nucleotides match TRBD1. J lost 4 bases, V lost 1 base, and 2 bases had no gene match. Germline assignment: CDR1 SGHAT and CDR2 FQNNGV. This CDR3 has 15 amino acids. The DNA of the CDR3 is TGTGCCAGCAGCTTAGGGACAGGGAGCACCGGGGAGCTGTTTTTT. Translating it yields CASSLGTGSTGELFF.

This clonotype has ten or more counts. The gene calls are TRBV19 and TRBJ2-7; perhaps TRBD2 as D (6 bases). Germline V CDR1 and CDR2: LNHDA, SQIVND (reference sequence). V was cut by 6 bases and J by 2 bases, with 11 bases left in between. This CDR3 has 13 residues. In DNA, the CDR3 is TGTGCCAGTAGCGGGGACTCGGCCTACGAGCAGTACTTC. Amino acid sequence: CASSGDSAYEQYF. The full variable domain, with the rest looked up from reference TRBV19 and TRBJ2-7, is DGGITQSPKYLFRKEGQNVTLSCEQNLNHDAMYWYRQDPGQGLRLIYYSQIVNDFQKGDIAEGYSVSREKKESFPLTVTSAQKNPTAFYLCASSGDSAYEQYFGPGTRLTVT.